A selection of T cell receptor beta chains follows, all from one sample in a study of cytomegalovirus exposure and HLA in healthy donors. Method: immunoSEQ multiplex PCR; TCRdb's copy keeps in-frame clones and lacks some. The sample totals about 110,000 clones. The sequencing sample was made of PBMCs. All receptors derive from a man in his forties in good health and CMV-seropositive. Each CDR3 is given with its conserved first and last residue. A D gene is named only where the DNA matches it firmly.

d_call: TRBD2
v_call: TRBV6-1
cdr3_length: 15
j_call: TRBJ2-3
cdr3_aa: CASSDPGLAPDTQYF
cdr3_nt: TGTGCCAGCAGTGACCCGGGACTAGCCCCAGATACGCAGTATTTT

d_call: .
v_call: TRBV2
cdr3_length: 12
j_call: TRBJ1-2
cdr3_aa: CARRQGYYGYTF
cdr3_nt: TGTGCCAGGAGGCAGGGTTACTATGGCTACACCTTC

d_call: TRBD2
v_call: TRBV7-8
cdr3_length: 16
j_call: TRBJ2-3
cdr3_aa: CASSSGLAVNTDTQYF
cdr3_nt: TGTGCCAGCAGTTCCGGACTAGCGGTAAACACAGATACGCAGTATTTT

d_call: .
v_call: TRBV15
cdr3_length: 13
j_call: TRBJ1-4
cdr3_aa: CATSSAGSGKLFF
cdr3_nt: TGTGCCACCAGCAGCGCAGGATCGGGGAAACTGTTTTTT

d_call: .
v_call: TRBV14
cdr3_length: 12
j_call: TRBJ2-1
cdr3_aa: CASSQAHGEQFF
cdr3_nt: TGTGCCAGCAGCCAAGCACATGGTGAGCAGTTCTTC

d_call: TRBD2
v_call: TRBV11-3
cdr3_length: 14
j_call: TRBJ2-1
cdr3_aa: CASSPERGAGEQFF
cdr3_nt: TGTGCCAGCAGCCCTGAGCGGGGTGCGGGTGAGCAGTTCTTC

d_call: .
v_call: TRBV2
cdr3_length: 13
j_call: TRBJ2-5
cdr3_aa: CASSASGRETQYF
cdr3_nt: TGTGCCAGCAGTGCGTCAGGGCGAGAGACCCAGTACTTC

d_call: .
v_call: TRBV27
cdr3_length: 12
j_call: TRBJ2-3
cdr3_aa: CASSLPADTQYF
cdr3_nt: TGTGCCAGCAGTTTGCCGGCAGATACGCAGTATTTT

d_call: TRBD1
v_call: TRBV7-9
cdr3_length: 15
j_call: TRBJ1-6
cdr3_aa: CASSRWTGEDSPLHF
cdr3_nt: TGTGCCAGCAGCCGTTGGACAGGGGAAGATTCACCCCTCCACTTT

d_call: .
v_call: TRBV10-3
cdr3_length: 14
j_call: TRBJ1-5
cdr3_aa: CAISEVLAGQPQHF
cdr3_nt: TGTGCCATCAGTGAGGTTCTGGCGGGGCAGCCCCAGCATTTT

d_call: .
v_call: TRBV6-1
cdr3_length: 15
j_call: TRBJ2-7
cdr3_aa: CASIPAWSRSYEQYF
cdr3_nt: TGTGCCAGCATCCCCGCCTGGTCGCGCTCCTACGAGCAGTACTTC

d_call: .
v_call: TRBV7-2
cdr3_length: 16
j_call: TRBJ2-7
cdr3_aa: CASSRGGSGSRSEQYF
cdr3_nt: TGTGCCAGCAGCCGAGGAGGGAGCGGCAGTCGGTCCGAGCAGTACTTC

d_call: TRBD1
v_call: TRBV30
cdr3_length: 15
j_call: TRBJ2-7
cdr3_aa: CAWSVMDRVSYEQYF
cdr3_nt: TGTGCCTGGAGTGTCATGGACAGGGTTTCCTACGAGCAGTACTTC

d_call: .
v_call: TRBV19
cdr3_length: 15
j_call: TRBJ2-1
cdr3_aa: CASSTQYSSYNEQFF
cdr3_nt: TGTGCCAGTAGTACACAATACAGCTCCTACAATGAGCAGTTCTTC

d_call: .
v_call: TRBV10-1
cdr3_length: 13
j_call: TRBJ1-1
cdr3_aa: CASSRSGNTEAFF
cdr3_nt: TGCGCCAGCAGTCGTTCGGGGAACACTGAAGCTTTCTTT

d_call: TRBD1
v_call: TRBV5-6
cdr3_length: 16
j_call: TRBJ2-7
cdr3_aa: CASSLNSGTGVVEQYF
cdr3_nt: TGTGCCAGCAGCTTGAATTCCGGGACAGGGGTAGTCGAGCAGTACTTC

d_call: .
v_call: TRBV29-1
cdr3_length: 12
j_call: TRBJ2-1
cdr3_aa: CSVEVSYNEQFF
cdr3_nt: TGCAGCGTTGAGGTGAGCTACAATGAGCAGTTCTTC

d_call: .
v_call: TRBV28
cdr3_length: 17
j_call: TRBJ2-1
cdr3_aa: CASSFAPSASFFNEQFF
cdr3_nt: TGTGCCAGCAGTTTTGCGCCTAGCGCCAGTTTTTTCAATGAGCAGTTCTTC

d_call: .
v_call: TRBV4-1
cdr3_length: 15
j_call: TRBJ2-7
cdr3_aa: CASSQQGFSSYEQYF
cdr3_nt: TGCGCCAGCAGCCAACAGGGGTTTAGCTCCTACGAGCAGTACTTC

d_call: TRBD2
v_call: TRBV4-3
cdr3_length: 20
j_call: TRBJ2-1
cdr3_aa: CASSQRFTTSGTSSYNEQFF
cdr3_nt: TGCGCCAGCAGCCAAAGATTTACGACTAGCGGGACCAGCTCCTACAATGAGCAGTTCTTC

d_call: .
v_call: TRBV7-3
cdr3_length: 12
j_call: TRBJ2-3
cdr3_aa: CASSQNTDTQYF
cdr3_nt: TGTGCCAGCAGTCAAAACACAGATACGCAGTATTTT

d_call: TRBD2
v_call: TRBV11-3
cdr3_length: 15
j_call: TRBJ2-1
cdr3_aa: CASSLGGLPYNEQFF
cdr3_nt: TGTGCCAGCAGCTTGGGAGGGCTCCCCTACAATGAGCAGTTCTTC

d_call: TRBD1
v_call: TRBV27
cdr3_length: 15
j_call: TRBJ2-5
cdr3_aa: CASGDPDRGQETQYF
cdr3_nt: TGTGCCAGCGGCGACCCCGACAGGGGCCAAGAGACCCAGTACTTC

d_call: TRBD2
v_call: TRBV15
cdr3_length: 15
j_call: TRBJ2-5
cdr3_aa: CATSRVTSGLQTQYF
cdr3_nt: TGTGCCACCAGCAGAGTGACTAGCGGCTTGCAGACCCAGTACTTC

d_call: .
v_call: TRBV28
cdr3_length: 15
j_call: TRBJ2-1
cdr3_aa: CASSTAGVAYNEQFF
cdr3_nt: TGTGCCAGCAGTACGGCAGGGGTGGCCTACAATGAGCAGTTCTTC

d_call: TRBD2
v_call: TRBV27
cdr3_length: 15
j_call: TRBJ2-7
cdr3_aa: CASSPWVSGSYEQYF
cdr3_nt: TGTGCCAGCAGTCCCTGGGTTAGCGGGAGCTACGAGCAGTACTTC

d_call: TRBD2
v_call: TRBV7-8
cdr3_length: 15
j_call: TRBJ2-1
cdr3_aa: CASSLGGRGYNEQFF
cdr3_nt: TGTGCCAGCAGCTTGGGCGGGAGGGGTTACAATGAGCAGTTCTTC

d_call: .
v_call: TRBV19
cdr3_length: 15
j_call: TRBJ1-3
cdr3_aa: CASSIGEVAGNTIYF
cdr3_nt: TGTGCCAGTAGTATTGGGGAGGTCGCTGGAAACACCATATATTTT

d_call: .
v_call: TRBV7-2
cdr3_length: 12
j_call: TRBJ2-5
cdr3_aa: CASTHLGETQYF
cdr3_nt: TGTGCCAGCACCCACCTAGGAGAGACCCAGTACTTC

d_call: .
v_call: TRBV6-1
cdr3_length: 15
j_call: TRBJ1-3
cdr3_aa: CASSEELTYGNTIYF
cdr3_nt: TGTGCCAGCAGTGAAGAGCTCACGTACGGAAACACCATATATTTT

d_call: .
v_call: TRBV6-5
cdr3_length: 16
j_call: TRBJ2-7
cdr3_aa: CASSSTPRQATYEQYF
cdr3_nt: TGTGCCAGCAGTTCCACACCGAGACAGGCAACTTACGAGCAGTACTTC

d_call: .
v_call: TRBV28
cdr3_length: 13
j_call: TRBJ1-5
cdr3_aa: CASSTGFGQPQHF
cdr3_nt: TGTGCCAGCAGTACAGGGTTTGGGCAGCCCCAGCATTTT

d_call: TRBD1
v_call: TRBV5-1
cdr3_length: 13
j_call: TRBJ1-1
cdr3_aa: CASSQTGVGVDFF
cdr3_nt: TGCGCCAGCAGCCAAACAGGGGTCGGGGTGGATTTCTTT

d_call: .
v_call: TRBV5-1
cdr3_length: 13
j_call: TRBJ1-2
cdr3_aa: CASSPTDNYGYTF
cdr3_nt: TGCGCCAGCAGCCCGACAGATAACTATGGCTACACCTTC

d_call: TRBD1
v_call: TRBV28
cdr3_length: 17
j_call: TRBJ2-7
cdr3_aa: CASTLGGTGGLGHEQYF
cdr3_nt: TGTGCCAGCACCCTCGGGGGGACAGGGGGCCTGGGTCACGAGCAGTACTTC

d_call: .
v_call: TRBV7-9
cdr3_length: 12
j_call: TRBJ1-2
cdr3_aa: CASGGGSYGYTF
cdr3_nt: TGTGCCAGCGGGGGGGGGAGCTATGGCTACACCTTC